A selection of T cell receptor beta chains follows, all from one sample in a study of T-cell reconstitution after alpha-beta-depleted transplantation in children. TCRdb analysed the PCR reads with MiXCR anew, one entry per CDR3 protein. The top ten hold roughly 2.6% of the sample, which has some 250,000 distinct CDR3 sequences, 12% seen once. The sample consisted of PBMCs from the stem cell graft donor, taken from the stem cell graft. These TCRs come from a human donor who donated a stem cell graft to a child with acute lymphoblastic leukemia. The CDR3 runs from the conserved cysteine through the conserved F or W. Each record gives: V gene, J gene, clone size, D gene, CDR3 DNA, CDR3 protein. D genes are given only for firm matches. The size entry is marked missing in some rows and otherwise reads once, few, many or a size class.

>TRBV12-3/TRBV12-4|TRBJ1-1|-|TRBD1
TGTGCCAGCAGTTTGACAGGGATCAGGGCTGAAGCTTTCTTT
CASSLTGIRAEAFF
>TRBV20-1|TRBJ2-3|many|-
TGCAGTGCCATAGACTGGGACACTACCCCCACAGATACGCAGTATTTT
CSAIDWDTTPTDTQYF
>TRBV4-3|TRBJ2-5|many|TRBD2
TGCGCCAGCAGCCGCGGGACTAGCGGGGGGGAACAAGAGACCCAGTACTTC
CASSRGTSGGEQETQYF
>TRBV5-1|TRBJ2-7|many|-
TGCGCCAGCAGCCTTGAAAGGGATCCGACCTACGAGCAGTACTTC
CASSLERDPTYEQYF
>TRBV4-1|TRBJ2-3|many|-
TGCGCCAGCAGCCAAATCCTCACGCCGTACACAGATACGCAGTATTTT
CASSQILTPYTDTQYF
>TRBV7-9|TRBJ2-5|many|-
TGTGCCAGCAGGTCAACAGGGCCAGAGACCCAGTACTTC
CASRSTGPETQYF
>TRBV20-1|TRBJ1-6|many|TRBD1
TGCAGTGCTAAGGGGGAGGGGGCGGTAACTTCACCCCTCCACTTT
CSAKGEGAVTSPLHF
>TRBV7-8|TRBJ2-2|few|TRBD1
TGTGCCAGCAGCTTCGACAGGGGTTTAAGTGACACCGGGGAGCTGTTTTTT
CASSFDRGLSDTGELFF
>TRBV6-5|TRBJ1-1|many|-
TGTGCCAGCAGTTACAGGGCGAACACTGAAGCTTTCTTT
CASSYRANTEAFF
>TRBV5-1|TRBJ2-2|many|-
TGCGCCAGCAGCTTGGCGGGAGACAGGGCCGGGGAGCTGTTTTTT
CASSLAGDRAGELFF
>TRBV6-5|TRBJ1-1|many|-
TGTGCCAGCAGTTACCCCGGGAGGAACACTGAAGCTTTCTTT
CASSYPGRNTEAFF
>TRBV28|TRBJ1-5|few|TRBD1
TGTGCCAGCCTGGTGGGACAGGGAAATCAGCCCCAGCATTTT
CASLVGQGNQPQHF
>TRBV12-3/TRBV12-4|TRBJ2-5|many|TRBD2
TGTGCCAGCAGTTTCGAAGCGGGGGGCTCGGAGACCCAGTACTTC
CASSFEAGGSETQYF
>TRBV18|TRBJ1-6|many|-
TGTGCCAGCTCACCCCCGGGAGGAGATTCACCCCTCCACTTT
CASSPPGGDSPLHF
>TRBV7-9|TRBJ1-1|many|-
TGTGCCAGCAGCCACCCTGATATAGTGGACACTGAAGCTTTCTTT
CASSHPDIVDTEAFF
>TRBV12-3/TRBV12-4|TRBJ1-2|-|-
TGTGCCAGCAGAGGGGGGGGGCAGCTTACTAACTATGGCTACACCTTC
CASRGGGQLTNYGYTF
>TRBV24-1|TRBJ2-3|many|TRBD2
TGTGCCACCATGCCTAGCGGAAGTGCCACAGATACGCAGTATTTT
CATMPSGSATDTQYF
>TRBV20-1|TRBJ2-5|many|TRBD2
TGCAGTGCTAGAGATCTGGCTAGCGGGGGGAGAGGGGAGACCCAGTACTTC
CSARDLASGGRGETQYF
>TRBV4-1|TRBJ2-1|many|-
TGCGCCAGCAGCCCCGGCGGACTCGGTGAGCAGTTCTTC
CASSPGGLGEQFF
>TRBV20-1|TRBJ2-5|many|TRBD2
TGCAGTGCTAGAGATCCCCAGCGGACTAGCGGGAGATCGGGGGAGACCCAGTACTTC
CSARDPQRTSGRSGETQYF
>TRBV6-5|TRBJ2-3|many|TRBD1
TGTGCCAGCAGTTACTCTTCGACAGGGGGCACAGATACGCAGTATTTT
CASSYSSTGGTDTQYF
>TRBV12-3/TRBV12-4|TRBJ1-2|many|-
TGTGCCAGCAGTTTACGGGACGGGATCTATGGCTACACCTTC
CASSLRDGIYGYTF
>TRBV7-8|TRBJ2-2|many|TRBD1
TGTGCCAGCAGCGGGGACAGTTATAACACCGGGGAGCTGTTTTTT
CASSGDSYNTGELFF
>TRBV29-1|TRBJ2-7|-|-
TGCAGCGTTGAAGACGGCAGAGGCTACGAGCAGTACTTC
CSVEDGRGYEQYF
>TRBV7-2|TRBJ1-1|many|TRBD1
TGTGCCAGCAGCTTCCACTGGACAGGGGATGCGGGAACTGAAGCTTTCTTT
CASSFHWTGDAGTEAFF
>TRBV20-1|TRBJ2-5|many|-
TGCAGTGCTAGAGACGGGCCGTATGAGGCCCAGTACTTC
CSARDGPYEAQYF
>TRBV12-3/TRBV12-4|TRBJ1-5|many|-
TGTGCCAGCAGTCGTGGAAATCAGCCCCAGCATTTT
CASSRGNQPQHF
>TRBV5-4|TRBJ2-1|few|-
TGTGCCAGCAGCTTGCGAGGTCGGGAGGAGCAGTTCTTC
CASSLRGREEQFF
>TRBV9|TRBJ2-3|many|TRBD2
TGTGCCAGCAGCGTAGGGGGCGGGGGAACAGATACGCAGTATTTT
CASSVGGGGTDTQYF
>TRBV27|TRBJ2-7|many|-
TGTGCCAGCAGCGACGCCATCGAGCAGTACTTC
CASSDAIEQYF
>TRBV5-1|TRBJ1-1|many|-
TGCGCCAGCAGCTTAGAGGGGCCCGCCCTTGAAGCTTTCTTT
CASSLEGPALEAFF
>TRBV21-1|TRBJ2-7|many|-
TGTGCCAGCAGCACTTCAAGTAGGAGGTTTGGGAACGAGCAGTACTTC
CASSTSSRRFGNEQYF
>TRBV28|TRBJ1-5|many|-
TGTGCCAGCAAACGCAGGGGTTTAAGCAATCAGCCCCAGCATTTT
CASKRRGLSNQPQHF
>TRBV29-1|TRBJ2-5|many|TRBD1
TGCAGCTTCCCCCACCGACAGGGACGAGAGACCCAGTACTTC
CSFPHRQGRETQYF
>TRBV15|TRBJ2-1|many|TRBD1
TGTGCCACCAGCTTTAGACAGGGCGGCTACAATGAGCAGTTCTTC
CATSFRQGGYNEQFF
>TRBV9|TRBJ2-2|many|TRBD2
TGTGCCAGCAGTCGCACGGGGGGGGCCACCACCGGGGAGCTGTTTTTT
CASSRTGGATTGELFF
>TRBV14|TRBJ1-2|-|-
TGTGCCAGCAGCCAAGTCGGAGGGGGTGGCTACACCTTC
CASSQVGGGGYTF
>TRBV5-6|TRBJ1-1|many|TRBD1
TGTGCCAGCAGCTGGGGGACAGTCGGCACTGAAGCTTTCTTT
CASSWGTVGTEAFF
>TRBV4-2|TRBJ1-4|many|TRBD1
TGTGCCAGCAGCCAAGTTTTAGGACAGGGTAACGAAAAACTGTTTTTT
CASSQVLGQGNEKLFF
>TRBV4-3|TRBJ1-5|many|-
TGCGCCAGCAGCCAAGAGCCGCGAGGGGCGGTTCAGCCCCAGCATTTT
CASSQEPRGAVQPQHF
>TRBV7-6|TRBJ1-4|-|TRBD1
TGTGCCGGCAGCTTGCCGGGACAGGGTAATGAAAAACTGTTTTTT
CAGSLPGQGNEKLFF
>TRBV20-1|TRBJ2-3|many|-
TGCAGTGCCCGGTGGCCAGGGCGGGCAGATACGCAGTATTTT
CSARWPGRADTQYF
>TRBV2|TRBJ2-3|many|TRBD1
TGTGCCAGCAGTGACCGACAGGGGACAGATACGCAGTATTTT
CASSDRQGTDTQYF
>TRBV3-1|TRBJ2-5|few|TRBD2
TGTGCCAGCAGCCAAGGGGGACTAGCACTTATTGGGGAGACCCAGTACTTC
CASSQGGLALIGETQYF
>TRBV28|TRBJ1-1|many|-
TGTGCCAGCAGTTTGAAGAACACTGAAGCTTTCTTT
CASSLKNTEAFF
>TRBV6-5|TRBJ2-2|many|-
TGTGCCAGCAGTTACCTTTGGATGGGCACCGGGGAGCTGTTTTTT
CASSYLWMGTGELFF
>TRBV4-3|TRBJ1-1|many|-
TGCGCCAGCAGCCAAGATTGGAGCACTGAAGCTTTCTTT
CASSQDWSTEAFF
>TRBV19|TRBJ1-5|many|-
TGTGCCAGTGGAAGGGGAGATTTGAGCAATCAGCCCCAGCATTTT
CASGRGDLSNQPQHF
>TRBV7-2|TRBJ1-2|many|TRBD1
TGTGCCAGCAGACTGGACAGGGCCCAGGAGGGCTACACCTTC
CASRLDRAQEGYTF
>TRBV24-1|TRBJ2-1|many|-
TGTGCCACCAGTGTAGCAGGTCGGGATGAGCAGTTCTTC
CATSVAGRDEQFF
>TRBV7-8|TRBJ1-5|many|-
TGTGCCAGCAGCTTAGTCGTTGGTAGCAATCAGCCCCAGCATTTT
CASSLVVGSNQPQHF
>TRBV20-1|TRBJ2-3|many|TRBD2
TGCAGTGCTAGGATGAGCGGGGGACAACCCAATACGCAGTATTTT
CSARMSGGQPNTQYF
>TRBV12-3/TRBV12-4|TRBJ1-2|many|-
TGTGCCAGCAGTTCCCACGGACCTGGCTACACCTTC
CASSSHGPGYTF
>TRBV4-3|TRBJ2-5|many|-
TGCGCCAGCAGCCAAGATCGGGGTACTGGGGAGACCCAGTACTTC
CASSQDRGTGETQYF
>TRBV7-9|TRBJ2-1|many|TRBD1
TGTGCCAGCAGCGACAGGGAAGGGGAGCAGTTCTTC
CASSDREGEQFF